Each of the 20 T cell receptor beta chains below was sequenced from the same sample in a study of naive and memory T cell subsets. The beta constant-region primer was an equimolar mix of two oligonucleotides covering TRBC1 and TRBC2. TCRdb re-called the UMI-ligation and nested PCR reads with MiXCR, one entry per CDR3 protein. The sample holds about 85,000 distinct CDR3 sequences, less than 15% seen once. The specimen was central memory CD4+ T cells from blood. Receptors originate from a human donor in good health.

This clonotype showed up many times. This chain joins TRBV20-1 and TRBJ1-4; D is possibly TRBD1 (6 bases). The germline V and J ends were trimmed by 5 bases and 12 bases, with 16 bases remaining between them. This CDR3 is built from 12 residues. Germline lookup yields CDR1 DFQATT and CDR2 SNEGSKA (reference sequence). The CDR3 sequence is CSAGQGWKELFF. DNA for the CDR3: TGCAGTGCTGGGCAGGGGTGGAAAGAACTGTTTTTT.

The rearrangement uses TRBV7-2 and TRBJ1-1, with D hard to call. The CDR3 sequence is 10 residues long. The germline CDR1 and CDR2 sequences are SGHTA and FQGNSA. V lost 6 bases and J 8 bases, leaving 7 bases between the germline ends. CDR3 coding DNA: TGTGCCAGCAGAACAGTGGAAGCTTTCTTT. As protein: CASRTVEAFF.

Regarding this clonotype: The junction and the germline gene differ at one end; a read error may be behind it. CDR3 loop: CSARDGGLALGVF. CDR3 in DNA: TGCAGTGCTAGAGATGGGGGACTAGCGTTAGGAGTCTTC. The chain carries TRBV20-1 and TRBJ2-1; TRBD2 aligns across 10 bases. Germline CDR1 DFQATT, CDR2 SNEGSKA (reference sequence). This CDR3 has 13 amino acids.

This clonotype was recorded a few times. CDR3 sequence reads: CASTPRDANTGELFF. The CDR3 region has the DNA TGTGCCAGCACCCCCCGGGACGCAAACACCGGGGAGCTGTTTTTT. This chain links TRBV3-1 with TRBJ2-2; D may correspond to TRBD1 or TRBD2 (5 bases each). V lost 7 bases, J lost 2 bases, and 14 bases lay in between. The CDR3 loop spans 15 amino acids. Germline V CDR1 and CDR2: LGHDT, YNNKEL (reference sequence).

The J gene is TRBJ2-7, the V gene TRBV7-6; a possible D gene is TRBD2 (5 bases). This CDR3 is 12 amino acids long. V was shortened by 5 bases and J by 7 bases, with 12 bases between the two germline ends. Looked up from germline, CDR1 is SGHVS and CDR2 is FNYEAQ. CDR3 sequence: CASSLGGEEQYF. For the CDR3, the DNA is TGTGCCAGCAGCCTCGGTGGGGAGGAGCAGTACTTC.

This clonotype came up many times. The CDR3 is CASCGQGAQPQHF. As DNA, the CDR3 is TGTGCCAGTTGTGGACAGGGGGCTCAGCCCCAGCATTTT. This rearrangement joins TRBV6-2 or TRBV6-3 to TRBJ1-5; 11 bases map to TRBD1. Germline V gives CDR1 MNHEY, CDR2 SVGEGT. V dropped 9 bases and J dropped 6; count of bases not matched to a gene: 4. The CDR3 has 13 residues.

Turning to this clonotype: This may arise from a read error, as a much more abundant clone is one base away. The chain uses TRBV15 and TRBJ1-2, with 8 bases matching TRBD1. The CDR3 has 16 amino acids. CDR1 is LNHNV and CDR2 is YYDKDF in the germline V gene (reference sequence). The CDR3 nucleotides are TGTGCCACCAGCGGAGATGGCGGACAGGGACCGGATGGCTACACCTTC. Protein product: CATSGDGGQGPDGYTF. The entire variable domain, with the rest obtained from reference TRBV15 and TRBJ1-2, is as follows: DAMVIQNPRYQVTQFGKPVTLSCSQTLNHNVMYWYQQKSSQAPKLLFHYYDKDFNNEADTPDNFQSRRPNTSFCFLDIRSPGLGDTAMYLCATSGDGGQGPDGYTFGSGTRLTVV.

The CDR3 DNA follows: TGTGCCAGCAGTTCCTACAGGGCTAGCGGGAGTTCCAGCGAGCAGTACTTC. It is translated as CASSSYRASGSSSEQYF. This chain connects TRBV6-2 or TRBV6-3 to TRBJ2-7, with 10 bases aligning to TRBD2. Germline trimming cut 4 bases from V and 6 bases from J; bases unmatched to any gene: 15. CDR3 size: 17 residues. Looked up from germline, CDR1 is MNHEY and CDR2 is SVGEGT.

The gene calls are TRBV3-1 and TRBJ2-4; D unresolved. Germline V CDR1 and CDR2: LGHDT, YNNKEL (reference sequence). The germline V and J ends were trimmed by 1 base and 7 bases, with 5 bases remaining between them. The CDR3 consists of 12 residues. CDR3 coding DNA: TGTGCCAGCAGCCAAGGTCGGAACATTCAGTACTTC. Translated: CASSQGRNIQYF. Full variable domain (outside the CDR3, taken from reference TRBV3-1 and TRBJ2-4): DTAVSQTPKYLVTQMGNDKSIKCEQNLGHDTMYWYKQDSKKFLKIMFSYNNKELIINETVPNRFSPKSPDKAHLNLHINSLELGDSAVYFCASSQGRNIQYFGAGTRLSVL.

This clonotype turned up a few times. The chain has TRBV6-6 and TRBJ1-2; TRBD1 might be the D (5 bases). From germline, CDR1 is MNHNY and CDR2 SVGAGI (reference sequence). V was trimmed by 2 bases and J by 6 bases, leaving 16 bases between them. The CDR3 is 15 residues long. CDR3 DNA sequence: TGTGCCAGCAGTTACCCTCAACAGGTTTTGGATGGCTACACCTTC. It specifies CASSYPQQVLDGYTF.

This clonotype was counted only a few times. This chain connects TRBV7-2 to TRBJ2-1; 13 bases align to TRBD2. The trim removed 5 bases at V and 10 bases at J, leaving 11 bases unmatched. The CDR3 is 16 residues long. CDR1 and CDR2 (germline): SGHTA, FQGNSA. The CDR3 region has the DNA TGTGCCAGCAGCCAGAGGACTAGCGGGGGCCCCAGGGAGCAGTTCTTC. Its translation: CASSQRTSGGPREQFF.

This clonotype was found a few times. This chain uses TRBV13 with TRBJ2-7; D gene ambiguous. V was pared by 1 base and J by 6 bases, with 4 bases between. This CDR3 has 11 residues. Per the germline V gene, CDR1 is PRHDT and CDR2 is FYEKMQ (reference sequence). The CDR3 region is CASSLDPEQYF. CDR3 nucleotide sequence: TGTGCCAGCAGCTTAGATCCCGAGCAGTACTTC.

By share, this clonotype counts as medium-sized. The chain employs TRBV29-1 and TRBJ2-3; no definite D call. Germline V CDR1 and CDR2: SQVTM, ANQGSEA. The CDR3 spans 13 residues. The germline V and J ends were trimmed by 5 bases and 0 bases, with 9 bases remaining between them. The chain's CDR3 is CSVLTTSTDTQYF. CDR3 DNA: TGCAGCGTTTTAACCACCAGCACAGATACGCAGTATTTT.

This clonotype has just a few counts. The genes are TRBV6-2 or TRBV6-3 and TRBJ2-7; no clear D gene. Trimming removed 2 bases from V and 2 bases from J, with 13 bases in between. This CDR3 comprises 15 residues. The germline V gene encodes CDR1 MNHEY and CDR2 SVGEGT. CDR3 loop: CASSYPRAGTYEQYF. CDR3 coding DNA: TGTGCCAGCAGTTACCCTAGGGCCGGAACCTACGAGCAGTACTTC.

There are a few counts of this clonotype. The chain employs TRBV7-6 and TRBJ1-1; unclear D gene. The CDR3 contains 13 residues. V was clipped by 3 bases and J by 5 bases, with 10 bases between them. Germline V gives CDR1 SGHVS, CDR2 FNYEAQ. Written as DNA, the CDR3 is TGTGCCAGCAGCTTGGGAGATGGAACTGAAGCTTTCTTT. It encodes CASSLGDGTEAFF. The variable domain in full, with the rest retrieved from reference TRBV7-6 and TRBJ1-1, is GAGVSQSPRYKVTKRGQDVALRCDPISGHVSLYWYRQALGQGPEFLTYFNYEAQQDKSGLPNDRFSAERPEGSISTLTIQRTEQRDSAMYRCASSLGDGTEAFFGQGTRLTVV.

The table lists this clonotype with a few counts. The J gene is TRBJ2-1, the V gene TRBV5-6; maybe TRBD2 (6 bases). V lost 2 bases, J lost 9 bases, and 18 bases lay in between. Germline CDR1 reads SGHDT; CDR2 reads YYEEEE. The CDR3 is made up of 15 amino acids. This CDR3 reads CASSLLAPGAGEQFF. CDR3 nucleotide sequence: TGTGCCAGCAGCTTACTAGCCCCCGGGGCAGGTGAGCAGTTCTTC.

This clonotype was picked up a small number of times. Written as DNA, the CDR3 is TGCAGTGCTAGTTTGGCGGGACGGTGGACAGATACGCAGTATTTT. This encodes CSASLAGRWTDTQYF. The chain uses TRBV20-1 and TRBJ2-3; perhaps TRBD2 as D (6 bases). The germline gives CDR1 DFQATT, CDR2 SNEGSKA (reference sequence). The CDR3 contains 15 residues. Trimming took 3 bases from V and 3 from J, leaving 16 bases between them.

This clonotype was recorded a few times. The chain couples TRBV7-6 to TRBJ1-6; unclear D gene. Germline loops: CDR1 SGHVS, CDR2 FNYEAQ. V gave up 2 bases and J gave up 7 bases, with 9 bases separating them. The length of the CDR3 is 14 residues. CDR3 in amino acids: CASSLNRPNSPLHF. The CDR3 coding sequence is TGTGCCAGCAGCTTAAACAGACCAAATTCACCCCTCCACTTT.

This clonotype showed up many times. The rearrangement links TRBV15 to TRBJ1-2; 7 nucleotides match TRBD1. J lost 2 bases, V lost 3 bases, and 3 bases had no gene match. The CDR3 runs to 14 residues. The V gene's germline CDR1 is LNHNV and CDR2 YYDKDF (reference sequence). CDR3 sequence reads: CATSRGQLNYGYTF. The DNA for the CDR3 is TGTGCCACCAGCAGGGGACAGCTGAACTATGGCTACACCTTC.

This clonotype was counted at least ten times. The chain employs TRBV7-9 and TRBJ1-5; D unresolved. Between the trimmed V and J ends, which lost 3 bases and 5 bases, there was a span of 8 bases. From germline, CDR1 is SEHNR and CDR2 FQNEAQ (reference sequence). The CDR3 spans 13 residues. The CDR3 spells CASSLDLYQPQHF. The CDR3 DNA follows: TGTGCCAGCAGCTTGGATTTGTATCAGCCCCAGCATTTT.